This T cell receptor (beta chain) was obtained from a study of control samples from healthy donors and cancer patients. The CDR3 contains 13 residues. V shed 6 bases and J 1 base; nucleotides not matched to a gene: 3. CDR1 is GTSNPN and CDR2 is SVGIG in the germline V gene (reference sequence). Clones were sequenced by immunoSEQ multiplex PCR, and TCRdb holds only the in-frame ones, with some missing. Found here are some 95,000 clones, 80% to 90% of them singletons; the top ten hold roughly 14%. What was sequenced was blood. The chain joins TRBV30 to TRBJ2-1; 7 bases map to TRBD2. This clonotype originated in a man aged 25 to 40 in good health. CDR3: CACQAGSYNEQFF. DNA for the CDR3: TGTGCCTGTCAAGCGGGGTCCTACAATGAGCAGTTCTTC.